This T cell receptor beta chain was sequenced during a study of CD8+CD57+ T cells in acquired aplastic anemia. General study points: Sharing between patients and controls was observed for twenty-nine CD8+ CDR3 sequences. Between the patient and control groups, CD8+ Simpson's diversity did not differ significantly.

Concerning this clonotype: What it recognizes is unknown.

Investigators profiled TCR beta VDJ and CDR3 from genomic DNA template. TCRdb itself ran the reads through MiXCR, one entry per CDR3 protein. This sample yields around 500,000 distinct CDR3 sequences, of which about a third are seen a single time; nearly 0.85% belongs to the top ten. Selection for sequencing was limited to patients who had shown CD8+CD57+ cell expansion by flow cytometry. The patients, all of them, had severe acquired aplastic anemia. Blood came from patients not yet given any therapy. This sequence originates from a human donor with aplastic anemia. The sample consisted of sorted CD4+, CD8+, or CD8+CD57+ T cells (not recorded which) from PBMCs.

The CDR3 reads CASSIEGTSNTGELFF. For the CDR3, the DNA is TGTGCCAGTAGTATAGAGGGAACATCGAACACCGGGGAGCTGTTTTTT. The genes are TRBV19 and TRBJ2-2; D remains unclear. Trimming stripped 0 bases from V and 0 bases from J, with 8 bases between. The CDR3 covers 16 residues. Germline CDR1 LNHDA, CDR2 SQIVND (reference sequence).